The 8 T cell receptor beta chains below were found in one sample sequenced in a study of response to subunit inactivated influenza vaccine. TCRdb passed the RT-PCR reads through MiXCR, listing each CDR3 protein once. The table has around 790,000 distinct CDR3 sequences, over 20% seen once. The sample was PBMCs from blood, taken more than 4 days after vaccination. All receptors derive from a man aged 45-65 years who received an inactivated influenza vaccine.

A few counts support this clonotype. The J gene is TRBJ1-1, the V gene TRBV11-2, with D perhaps TRBD1 (5 bases). Germline loops: CDR1 SGHAT, CDR2 FQNNGV. This CDR3 has 16 residues. V was clipped by 6 bases and J by 1 base, with 18 bases between them. The CDR3 DNA is TGTGCCAGCAGTTCAAGCCCCAATGGGGGGAACACTGAAGCTTTCTTT. Its protein is CASSSSPNGGNTEAFF.

The genes are TRBV4-3 and TRBJ2-3; D is undetermined. Germline CDR1 reads LGHNA; CDR2 reads YSLEER. Deletions cut 0 bases from V and 0 bases from J, with 10 bases between. The CDR3 extends over 16 amino acids. In DNA form, the CDR3 reads TGCGCCAGCAGCCAAGATCGGAGACCCAGCACAGATACGCAGTATTTT. Amino acids: CASSQDRRPSTDTQYF.

V is TRBV29-1 and J is TRBJ2-5; TRBD2 is a possible D gene (6 bases). The V end lost 7 bases, the J end lost 3 bases, and 9 bases lay between the germline ends. The CDR3 covers 11 residues. Per the germline V gene, CDR1 is SQVTM and CDR2 is ANQGSEA. DNA for the CDR3: TGCAGCGGGGGACTCGAAGAGACCCAGTACTTC. This sequence encodes CSGGLEETQYF.

This clonotype was seen a handful of times. The rearrangement uses TRBV6-1 and TRBJ2-1; D remains unclear. The V and J ends lost 7 bases and 0 bases respectively, with 7 bases between them. The CDR3 loop spans 13 amino acids. CDR1 and CDR2 from the germline V gene are MNHNS and SASEGT. The DNA of the CDR3 is TGTGCCAGCAAAATCAGCTCCTACAATGAGCAGTTCTTC. Encoded protein: CASKISSYNEQFF.

This clonotype was detected ten times or more. This chain's CDR3 is CSARDWLQETQYF. CDR3 DNA sequence: TGCAGTGCTAGGGACTGGTTACAAGAGACCCAGTACTTC. The J gene is TRBJ2-5, the V gene TRBV20-1, with D possibly being TRBD2 (5 bases). V gave up 3 bases and J gave up 2 bases, with 10 bases separating them. The CDR3 loop spans 13 amino acids. Germline lookup yields CDR1 DFQATT and CDR2 SNEGSKA (reference sequence).

V and J are TRBV28 and TRBJ2-1, with D possibly matching TRBD2 (5 bases). In germline, CDR1 is MDHEN, CDR2 SYDVKM. The CDR3 length is 16 residues. Trimming stripped 6 bases from V and 7 bases from J, with 22 bases between. In DNA form, the CDR3 reads TGTGCCAGCAGCACCCGTAGGGAAAACCCGGGGAATGAGCAGTTCTTC. Amino acids: CASSTRRENPGNEQFF.

This clonotype occurred a few times. V usage is TRBV27 and J usage is TRBJ2-1, with 8 bases lining up with TRBD1. The CDR3 has 15 residues. The V segment lost 3 bases and the J segment 3 bases; nucleotides outside the gene matches: 4. In germline, CDR1 is MNHEY, CDR2 SMNVEV (reference sequence). The CDR3 sequence: CASSFEGQVYNEQFF. In nucleotides, the CDR3 is TGTGCCAGCAGTTTCGAGGGACAGGTCTACAATGAGCAGTTCTTC.

CDR3 in DNA: TGCGCCAGCAGCTTGGCCCCCTTCGGCGGGGACTACGAGCAGTACTTC. It translates to CASSLAPFGGDYEQYF. V is TRBV5-1 and J is TRBJ2-7; D may be TRBD2 (6 bases). The CDR3 runs to 16 residues. V was trimmed by 0 bases and J by 3 bases, leaving 16 bases between them. CDR1 is SGHRS and CDR2 is YFSETQ in the germline V gene. The whole variable domain, filled in from reference TRBV5-1 and TRBJ2-7, reads KAGVTQTPRYLIKTRGQQVTLSCSPISGHRSVSWYQQTPGQGLQFLFEYFSETQRNKGNFPGRFSGRQFSNSRSEMNVSTLELGDSALYLCASSLAPFGGDYEQYFGPGTRLTVT.